Here is one T cell receptor beta chain with its context. Trimming shortened V by 7 bases and J by 3 bases, and 12 bases separated the two germline ends. There are 12 residues in the CDR3. Germline V CDR1 and CDR2: SQVTM, ANQGSEA. The data stem from a study of human T cells and chemical hapten exposure. The sample's time point: patch test 2, 6 weeks after DPC sensitization. The sample's treatment: therapeutic diphenylcyclopropenone sensitization with weekly scalp DPC. Sample donors consisted of patients with alopecia, aged 18 to 70 years, who were suitable for DPC. Via MiXCR, TCRdb re-called the RACE reads, giving one row per CDR3 protein. Here the sample spans approximately 84,000 distinct CDR3 sequences, around a tenth being singletons.

Here the sequenced sample was whole blood, taken in connection with sensitization to the hapten diphenylcyclopropenone (DPC). This receptor was identified in a man younger than 30 with alopecia areata. Some clones in this sample may be carry-over from other donors' samples. The genes are TRBV29-1 and TRBJ1-1; no clear D gene. The chain's CDR3 is CSAERVDTEAFF. The CDR3 nucleotides are TGCAGCGCCGAGCGGGTGGACACTGAAGCTTTCTTT. The full variable domain, rest sourced from reference TRBV29-1 and TRBJ1-1, is SAVISQKPSRDICQRGTSLTIQCQVDSQVTMMFWYRQQPGQSLTLIATANQGSEATYESGFVIDKFPISRPNLTFSTLTVSNMSPEDSSIYLCSAERVDTEAFFGQGTRLTVV.